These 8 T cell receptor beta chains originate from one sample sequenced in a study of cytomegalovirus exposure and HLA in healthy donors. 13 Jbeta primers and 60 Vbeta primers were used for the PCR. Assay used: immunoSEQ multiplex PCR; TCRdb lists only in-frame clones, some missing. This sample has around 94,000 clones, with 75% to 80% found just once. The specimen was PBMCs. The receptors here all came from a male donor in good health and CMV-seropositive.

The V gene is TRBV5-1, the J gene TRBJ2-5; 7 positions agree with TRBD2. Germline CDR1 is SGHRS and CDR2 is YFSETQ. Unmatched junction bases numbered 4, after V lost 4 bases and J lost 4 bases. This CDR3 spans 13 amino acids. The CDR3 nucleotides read TGCGCCAGCAGCGGGAGGGTGGGAGAGACCCAGTACTTC. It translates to CASSGRVGETQYF.

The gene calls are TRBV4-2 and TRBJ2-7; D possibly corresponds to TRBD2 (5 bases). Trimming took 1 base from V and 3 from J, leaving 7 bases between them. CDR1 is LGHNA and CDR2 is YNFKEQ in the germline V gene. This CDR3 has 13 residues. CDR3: CASSQGERYEQYF. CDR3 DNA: TGTGCCAGCAGCCAAGGGGAGCGCTACGAGCAGTACTTC.

The CDR3 DNA reads TGTGCCTGGAGTGTAGGAGGGGACAGCCTCGTTCGAGGCTACACCTTC. Its translation is CAWSVGGDSLVRGYTF. This chain connects TRBV30 to TRBJ1-2; the match to TRBD1 covers 7 bases. With 0 bases clipped from V and 8 bases from J, the junction kept 15 bases outside the gene matches. Looked up from germline, CDR1 is GTSNPN and CDR2 is SVGIG (reference sequence). This CDR3 spans 16 amino acids.

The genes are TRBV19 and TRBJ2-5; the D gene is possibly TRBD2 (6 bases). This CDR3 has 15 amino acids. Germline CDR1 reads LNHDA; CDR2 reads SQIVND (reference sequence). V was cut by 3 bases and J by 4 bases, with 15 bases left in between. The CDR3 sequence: CASSIFLQGGETQYF. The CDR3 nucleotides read TGTGCCAGTAGTATTTTTCTCCAGGGAGGAGAGACCCAGTACTTC.

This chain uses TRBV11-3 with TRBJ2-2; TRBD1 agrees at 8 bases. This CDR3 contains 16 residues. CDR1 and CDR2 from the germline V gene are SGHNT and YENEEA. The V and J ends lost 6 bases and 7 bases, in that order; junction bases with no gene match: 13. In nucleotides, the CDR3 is TGTGCCAGCAGTCCCGGGACAGGACTCACGGGCGGGGAGCTGTTTTTT. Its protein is CASSPGTGLTGGELFF. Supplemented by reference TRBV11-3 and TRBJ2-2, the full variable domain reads EAGVVQSPRYKIIEKKQPVAFWCNPISGHNTLYWYLQNLGQGPELLIRYENEEAVDDSQLPKDRFSAERLKGVDSTLKIQPAELGDSAVYLCASSPGTGLTGGELFFGEGSRLTVL.

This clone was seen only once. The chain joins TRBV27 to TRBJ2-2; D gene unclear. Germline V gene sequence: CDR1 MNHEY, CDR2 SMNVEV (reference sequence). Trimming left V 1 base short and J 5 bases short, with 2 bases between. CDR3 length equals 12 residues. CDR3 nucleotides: TGTGCCAGCAGTTTATTAACCGGGGAGCTGTTTTTT. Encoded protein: CASSLLTGELFF.

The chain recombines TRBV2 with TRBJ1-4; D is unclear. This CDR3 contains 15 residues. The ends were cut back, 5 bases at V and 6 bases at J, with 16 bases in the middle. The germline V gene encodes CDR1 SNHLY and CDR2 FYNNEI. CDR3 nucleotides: TGTGCCAGCAGTCGGGATCTTCCCGGGGATGAAAAACTGTTTTTT. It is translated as CASSRDLPGDEKLFF.

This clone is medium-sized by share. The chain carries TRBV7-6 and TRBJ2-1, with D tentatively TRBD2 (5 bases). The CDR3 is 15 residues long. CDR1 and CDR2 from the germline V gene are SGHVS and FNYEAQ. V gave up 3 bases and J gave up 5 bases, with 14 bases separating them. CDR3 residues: CASSLSSNGNNEQFF. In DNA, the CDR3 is TGTGCCAGCAGCTTGTCCAGTAACGGGAACAATGAGCAGTTCTTC.